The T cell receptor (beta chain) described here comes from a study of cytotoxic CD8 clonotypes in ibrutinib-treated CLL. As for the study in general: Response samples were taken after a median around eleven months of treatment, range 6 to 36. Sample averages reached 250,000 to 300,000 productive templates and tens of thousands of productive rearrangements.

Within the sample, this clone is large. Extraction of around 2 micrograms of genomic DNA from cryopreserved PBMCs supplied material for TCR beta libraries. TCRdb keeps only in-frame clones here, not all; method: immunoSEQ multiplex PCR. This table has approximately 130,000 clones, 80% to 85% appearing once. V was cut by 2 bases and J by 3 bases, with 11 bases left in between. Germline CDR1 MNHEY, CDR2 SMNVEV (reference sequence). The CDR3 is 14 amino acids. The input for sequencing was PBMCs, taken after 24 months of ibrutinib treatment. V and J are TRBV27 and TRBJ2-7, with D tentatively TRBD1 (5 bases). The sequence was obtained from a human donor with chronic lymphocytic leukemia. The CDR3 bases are TGTGCCAGCAGTTTACAGGGTGGTAACTACGAGCAGTACTTC. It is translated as CASSLQGGNYEQYF.